This passage covers 15 T cell receptor beta chains from one sample sequenced in a study of T cells in Graves' hyperthyroidism and ophthalmopathy. RNA transcripts provided the source from which TCR beta CDR3 regions were amplified. First-round RT-PCR targeting the TCR CDR3 was performed with the HTBI primer set. From the multiplex PCR reads, TCRdb called clonotypes with MiXCR, one entry per CDR3 protein. The repertoire includes under 300,000 distinct CDR3 sequences, about an eighth of them detected once, and 7% to 8.5% sits in the top ten. The sample consisted of blood. The receptors shown here come from a woman aged 25 to 39 with Graves' hyperthyroidism that later progressed to Graves' ophthalmopathy.

This clonotype was observed at least ten times. The rearrangement links TRBV4-1 to TRBJ2-7, with 10 positions matching TRBD1. This CDR3 comprises 13 residues. Germline V gene data show CDR1 as MGHRA and CDR2 as YSYEKL. V gave up 7 bases and J gave up 7 bases; unmatched junction bases: 7. The CDR3 protein is CASKDRGQDEQYF. CDR3 in DNA: TGCGCCAGCAAAGACAGGGGGCAGGATGAGCAGTACTTC.

This clonotype has at least ten counts. The J gene is TRBJ2-3, the V gene TRBV12-5; 9 bases map to TRBD1. The CDR3 length is 18 residues. J lost 5 bases, V lost 10 bases, and 22 bases had no gene match. The germline CDR1 and CDR2 sequences are LGHNT and FRNRAP. CDR3 in amino acids: CAKPRGQGSHTHIDTQYF. The CDR3 nucleotides read TGTGCTAAGCCCCGGGGACAGGGTTCCCACACACACATAGATACGCAGTATTTT.

This clonotype was recorded many times. The chain recombines TRBV7-2 with TRBJ2-1, with 12 positions matching TRBD2. This CDR3 is built from 14 residues. Germline CDR1 SGHTA, CDR2 FQGNSA. With 4 bases clipped from V and 10 bases from J, the junction kept 5 bases outside the gene matches. The DNA for the CDR3 is TGTGCCAGCAGCTCCCGACTAGCGGGAGTCGAGCAGTTCTTC. Translation: CASSSRLAGVEQFF.

J is TRBJ2-1 and V is TRBV29-1; either TRBD1 or TRBD2 may supply D (6 bases each). Germline V gene lookup returns CDR1 SQVTM and CDR2 ANQGSEA. V was cut by 0 bases and J by 0 bases, with 21 bases left in between. This CDR3 is 19 amino acids long. CDR3 DNA: TGCAGCGTTGAAGATCTTGGGGGGCAGTTACTTAGCTCCTACAATGAGCAGTTCTTC. This sequence encodes CSVEDLGGQLLSSYNEQFF.

To note about this clonotype: A much larger clone lies a single base off, so this may be a read error. The chain links TRBV27 to TRBJ2-1; 8 bases map to TRBD1. Germline CDR1 reads MNHEY; CDR2 reads SMNVEV (reference sequence). This CDR3 comprises 14 residues. CDR3 nucleotide sequence: TGTGCCGGCAGTAGCCGGGACAGGTACAATGAGCAGTTCTTC. Its translation: CAGSSRDRYNEQFF.

This clonotype was detected ten times or more. The V and J genes are TRBV20-1 and TRBJ2-3, with D possibly TRBD1 on 5 matching bases. The germline gives CDR1 DFQATT, CDR2 SNEGSKA (reference sequence). Trimming took off 8 bases at V and 0 bases at J, with 12 bases between the two ends. This CDR3 spans 13 amino acids. The CDR3 coding sequence is TGCAGTCCAGGGCAAGCTAGCACAGATACGCAGTATTTT. This codes for CSPGQASTDTQYF.

This clonotype was observed at least ten times. The chain uses TRBV19 and TRBJ2-1, with a possible D match to TRBD2 (6 bases). The CDR3 extends over 15 amino acids. Germline V CDR1 and CDR2: LNHDA, SQIVND (reference sequence). The ends were cut back, 7 bases at V and 2 bases at J, with 15 bases in the middle. The CDR3 is CASNSGLLPYNEQFF. Written as DNA, the CDR3 is TGTGCCAGTAATTCCGGACTACTCCCCTACAATGAGCAGTTCTTC.

This clonotype was observed a few times. This may be a read error, as it is one base from a much larger clone. The chain employs TRBV6-2 or TRBV6-3 and TRBJ2-7, with 7 bases lining up with TRBD2. The CDR3 length is 15 residues. Germline CDR1 reads MNHEY; CDR2 reads SVGEGT. V gave up 11 bases and J gave up 2 bases; unmatched junction bases: 15. The CDR3 reads CAGIPGSSGTYEQYF. In DNA form, the CDR3 reads TGTGCCGGCATCCCCGGGTCTAGCGGAACCTACGAGCAGTACTTC.

Ten or more counts support this clonotype. CDR3 in DNA: TGCAGTGCTAATACAGACAGGGGAGATTACAATGAGCAGTTCTTC. Its translation: CSANTDRGDYNEQFF. The V and J genes are TRBV20-1 and TRBJ2-1, with 8 bases aligning to TRBD1. Germline-derived CDR1 and CDR2 are DFQATT and SNEGSKA (reference sequence). V trimming: 4 bases; J trimming: 4 bases; junction bases outside the gene matches: 9. This CDR3 has 15 amino acids.

There are many counts of this clonotype. The chain is built from TRBV27 and TRBJ2-1; 11 positions agree with TRBD1. V shed 4 bases, J shed 7 bases, and the junction held 3 bases outside the gene matches. CDR1 and CDR2 (germline): MNHEY, SMNVEV (reference sequence). The length of the CDR3 is 14 residues. As DNA, the CDR3 is TGTGCCAGCAGTTGGGACAGGGGGTCAAATGAGCAGTTCTTC. Its protein is CASSWDRGSNEQFF.

This clonotype was detected many times. The CDR3 DNA reads as TGCGCCAGCAGCTTCATTGACTCCTACAATGAGCAGTTCTTC. This gives the protein CASSFIDSYNEQFF. The rearrangement joins TRBV5-1 to TRBJ2-1; D not resolved. Germline CDR1 and CDR2: SGHRS and YFSETQ. The V gene lost 2 bases and the J gene lost 0 bases, with 6 bases spanning the gap. CDR3 size: 14 residues. Full variable domain (outside the CDR3, taken from reference TRBV5-1 and TRBJ2-1): KAGVTQTPRYLIKTRGQQVTLSCSPISGHRSVSWYQQTPGQGLQFLFEYFSETQRNKGNFPGRFSGRQFSNSRSEMNVSTLELGDSALYLCASSFIDSYNEQFFGPGTRLTVL.

The chain couples TRBV24-1 to TRBJ1-5, with 12 bases that match TRBD1. V was clipped by 3 bases and J by 6 bases; unmatched bases: 5. This CDR3 contains 16 residues. Germline-derived CDR1 and CDR2 are KGHDR and SFDVKD. The CDR3 spells CATSDPGTGGGQPQHF. The CDR3 DNA reads as TGTGCCACCAGTGATCCCGGGACAGGGGGCGGTCAGCCCCAGCATTTT.

The rearrangement links TRBV5-4 to TRBJ2-7; 9 positions match TRBD1. V shed 4 bases, J shed 2 bases, and the junction held 4 bases outside the gene matches. Germline CDR1 SGHNT, CDR2 YYREEE (reference sequence). This CDR3 region has 14 residues. The CDR3 region has the DNA TGTGCCAGCAGCCAGGACAGGGGCCCCTACGAGCAGTACTTC. This gives the protein CASSQDRGPYEQYF.

This clonotype has a count of ten or more. The rearrangement uses TRBV6-2 or TRBV6-3 and TRBJ1-5; a weak D match, TRBD1 (6 bases). Trimming removed 2 bases at V and 2 bases at J, with 13 bases between. This CDR3 comprises 16 residues. Germline CDR1 and CDR2: MNHEY and SVGEGT. Here the CDR3 DNA reads TGTGCCAGCAGTTACGAGGGGGGTCCGGGCAATCAGCCCCAGCATTTT. The encoded protein is CASSYEGGPGNQPQHF.

This chain links TRBV7-9 with TRBJ1-2; TRBD1 is a possible D gene (5 bases). V dropped 4 bases and J dropped 5 bases, with 14 bases sitting between them. The CDR3 totals 14 residues. Germline values: CDR1 SEHNR, CDR2 FQNEAQ (reference sequence). The CDR3 DNA is TGTGCCAGCAGCTGGGGGGGAGACGATTATGGCTACACCTTC. As protein: CASSWGGDDYGYTF.